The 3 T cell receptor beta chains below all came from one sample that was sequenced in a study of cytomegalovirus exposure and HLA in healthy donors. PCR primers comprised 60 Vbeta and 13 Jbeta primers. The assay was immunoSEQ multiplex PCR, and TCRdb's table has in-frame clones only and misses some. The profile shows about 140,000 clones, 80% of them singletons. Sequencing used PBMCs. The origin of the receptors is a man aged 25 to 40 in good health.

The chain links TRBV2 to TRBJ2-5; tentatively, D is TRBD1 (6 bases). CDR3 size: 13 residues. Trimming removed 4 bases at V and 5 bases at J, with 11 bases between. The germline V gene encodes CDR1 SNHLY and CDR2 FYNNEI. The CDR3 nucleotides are TGTGCCAGCAGTGGCAATAGGGGGGAGACCCAGTACTTC. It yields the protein CASSGNRGETQYF.

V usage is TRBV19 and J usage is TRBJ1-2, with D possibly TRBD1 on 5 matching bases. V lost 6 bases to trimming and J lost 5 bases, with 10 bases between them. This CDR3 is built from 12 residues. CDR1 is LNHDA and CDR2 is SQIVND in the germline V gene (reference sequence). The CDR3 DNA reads TGTGCCAGTAGAAAGGGGAAGTATGGCTACACCTTC. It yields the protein CASRKGKYGYTF. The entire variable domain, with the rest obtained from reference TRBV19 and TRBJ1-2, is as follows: DGGITQSPKYLFRKEGQNVTLSCEQNLNHDAMYWYRQDPGQGLRLIYYSQIVNDFQKGDIAEGYSVSREKKESFPLTVTSAQKNPTAFYLCASRKGKYGYTFGSGTRLTVV.

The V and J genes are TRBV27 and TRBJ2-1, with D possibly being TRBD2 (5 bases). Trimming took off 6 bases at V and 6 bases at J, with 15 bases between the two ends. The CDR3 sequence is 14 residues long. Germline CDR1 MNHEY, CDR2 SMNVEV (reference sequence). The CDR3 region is CASSLAYHSNEQFF. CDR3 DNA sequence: TGTGCCAGCAGCCTAGCTTACCATAGCAATGAGCAGTTCTTC.